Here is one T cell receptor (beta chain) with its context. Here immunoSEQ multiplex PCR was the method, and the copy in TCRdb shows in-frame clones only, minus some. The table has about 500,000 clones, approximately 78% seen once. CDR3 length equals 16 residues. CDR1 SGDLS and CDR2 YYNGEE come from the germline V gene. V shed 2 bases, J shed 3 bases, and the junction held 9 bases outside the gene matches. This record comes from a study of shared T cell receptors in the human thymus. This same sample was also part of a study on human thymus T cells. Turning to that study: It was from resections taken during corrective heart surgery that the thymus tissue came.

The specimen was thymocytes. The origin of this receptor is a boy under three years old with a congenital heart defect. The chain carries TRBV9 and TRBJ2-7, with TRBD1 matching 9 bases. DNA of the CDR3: TGTGCCAGCAGCGTTGCCTCCGGGACAGGGTTCTACGAGCAGTACTTC. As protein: CASSVASGTGFYEQYF.